The rows below give T cell receptor beta chains drawn from one sample of a study of type 1 and type 2 diabetes patients. TCRdb processed the multiplex PCR reads anew with MiXCR; each CDR3 protein has one entry. The repertoire holds 250,000 to 300,000 distinct CDR3 sequences, roughly 48% seen once, with approximately 14% in the top ten. The sample comprised peripheral blood mononuclear cells (PBMCs). The receptor set was obtained from a young man with type 2 diabetes. Both conserved end residues are part of each CDR3. Each record gives: D gene, CDR3 length, J gene, V gene, clone size, CDR3 DNA, CDR3 protein. D genes are given only for firm matches. Some rows mark clone size as missing; the rest say once, few, many or name a class of expanded clone.

TRBD1,14,TRBJ1-6,TRBV14,many,TGTGCCAGCAGCCTCGGACAGGGGGCTTCACCCCTCCACTTT,CASSLGQGASPLHF
.,15,TRBJ1-4,TRBV19,few,TGTGCCAGTAGTATGGGGGTTGCAGCTAATGAAAAACTGTTTTTT,CASSMGVAANEKLFF
.,14,TRBJ2-1,TRBV29-1,many,TGCAGCGGTTGGTCAGGGATCAACAGCAATGAGCAGTTCTTC,CSGWSGINSNEQFF
TRBD2,16,TRBJ2-7,TRBV6-1,.,TGTGCCAGCAGTGTGAGCGGACTAGCGGTGGTCTACGAGCAGTACTTC,CASSVSGLAVVYEQYF
.,11,TRBJ2-7,TRBV10-1,many,TGCGCCAGCAGTGACAGCAACGAGCAGTACTTC,CASSDSNEQYF
TRBD2,18,TRBJ2-5,TRBV19,.,TGTGCCAGTAGTCCTTGGGGCAGCGGGGGGCCGGGACAAGAGACCCAGTACTTC,CASSPWGSGGPGQETQYF
TRBD2,18,TRBJ2-6,TRBV11-2,.,TGTGCCAGCAGCGCCCTAGCGGGGGGGCTGAGAGGGGCCAACGTCCTGACTTTC,CASSALAGGLRGANVLTF
.,12,TRBJ2-7,TRBV7-3,once,TGTGCCAGCAGCTTAGACCCCAGGGAGCAGTACTTC,CASSLDPREQYF
TRBD1,14,TRBJ2-5,TRBV7-2,.,TGTGCCAGCAGCTCGACAGGGGGCTCGGAGACCCAGTACTTC,CASSSTGGSETQYF
.,12,TRBJ1-1,TRBV2,few,TGTGCCAGCGGCCGGGGCCCCACTGAAGCTTTCTTT,CASGRGPTEAFF
.,13,TRBJ1-1,TRBV6-5,.,TGTGCCAGCAGTTATGGACGGTCCTCTGAAGCTTTCTTT,CASSYGRSSEAFF
.,15,TRBJ2-7,TRBV13,few,TGTGCCAGCAGCCGCGCGGACTCCCCCTACTACGAGCAGTACTTC,CASSRADSPYYEQYF
.,13,TRBJ1-5,TRBV30,.,TGTGCCCGGAGTCCACAGGTTTCTCAGCCCCAGCATTTT,CARSPQVSQPQHF
.,14,TRBJ2-3,TRBV7-3,.,TGTGCCAGCAGCTCTGAAGGGGGCACAGATACGCAGTATTTT,CASSSEGGTDTQYF
.,15,TRBJ1-6,TRBV12-3/TRBV12-4,.,TGTGCCAGCAGCCCCACCGTCACATCAAGTTCACCCCTCCACTTT,CASSPTVTSSSPLHF
TRBD2,14,TRBJ2-2,TRBV11-3,.,TGTGCCAGCAGCTCGGGACTAGCGCCCGGGGAGCTGTTTTTT,CASSSGLAPGELFF
.,11,TRBJ1-6,TRBV12-3/TRBV12-4,few,TGTGCCAGCAGTTTAGGCGGGGCCCTCCACTTT,CASSLGGALHF
TRBD1,16,TRBJ2-7,TRBV5-1,.,TGCGCCAGCAGCTTGGCCGGGACAGGAAATACCTACGAGCAGTACTTC,CASSLAGTGNTYEQYF
TRBD2,18,TRBJ2-6,TRBV6-5,.,TGTGCCAGCAGTGCCTCTAGCGGGGGTCTCTCTGGGGCCAACGTCCTGACTTTC,CASSASSGGLSGANVLTF
.,17,TRBJ1-2,TRBV2,many,TGTGCCAGCAGCCCCAGGGAACGGACCCTAGGGTACTATGGCTACACCTTC,CASSPRERTLGYYGYTF
.,12,TRBJ1-1,TRBV29-1,few,TGCAGCGTTGTTCCCCGTTCGGGATTAGGTTTCTTT,CSVVPRSGLGFF
.,11,TRBJ2-7,TRBV7-2,many,TGTGCCAGCAGCTTAGCGGGCGAGCAGTACTTC,CASSLAGEQYF
TRBD1,13,TRBJ2-7,TRBV7-3,.,TGTGCCAACAGTACCGGGACAGGGGACGAGCAGTACTTC,CANSTGTGDEQYF
.,14,TRBJ2-3,TRBV11-2,few,TGTGCCAGCAGCTTCTCCGAGGGCACAGATACGCAGTATTTT,CASSFSEGTDTQYF
.,15,TRBJ2-2,TRBV30,.,TGTGCCTGGCCGGGCCCTACGAAGGACACCGGGGAGCTGTTTTTT,CAWPGPTKDTGELFF
.,14,TRBJ1-2,TRBV11-2,.,TGTGCCAGCAGTTTAGACCCTCATCGGAAGGGCTACACCTTC,CASSLDPHRKGYTF
TRBD1,15,TRBJ1-1,TRBV2,.,TGTGCCAGCAGCCCGACAGGGGGTGCTCGGACTGAAGCTTTCTTT,CASSPTGGARTEAFF
TRBD1,15,TRBJ2-1,TRBV20-1,.,TGCAGTGCTAGAGAATGGGACAGGGGAATGAATGAGCAGTTCTTC,CSAREWDRGMNEQFF
TRBD1,14,TRBJ1-1,TRBV28,.,TGTGCCAGCAGTCTCCTAGGGGGCGACACTGGAGCTTTCTTT,CASSLLGGDTGAFF
.,17,TRBJ1-5,TRBV19,.,TGTGCCAGTAGTTCAACCCGGGGAAGGTACGACAATCAGCCCCAGCATTTT,CASSSTRGRYDNQPQHF
.,14,TRBJ1-6,TRBV12-3/TRBV12-4,.,TGTGCCAGCAGTTTAGGGGGACAAAATTCACCCCTCCACTTT,CASSLGGQNSPLHF
TRBD1,15,TRBJ1-1,TRBV7-3,.,TGTGCCAGCAGCTTAGGACAGGGATCGAACACTGAAGCTTTCTTT,CASSLGQGSNTEAFF
.,14,TRBJ2-5,TRBV9,.,TGTGCCAGCAGCGTAGGGAAGGACCAAGAGACCCAGTACTTC,CASSVGKDQETQYF
TRBD2,15,TRBJ2-1,TRBV27,.,TGTGCCAGCAGTCCCCGGGGGAGCGGGAGAAGGGAGCAGTTCTTC,CASSPRGSGRREQFF
.,13,TRBJ2-7,TRBV10-2,many,TGCGCCAGCAGTCCTTGGACGGGTGGAGAGCAGTACTTC,CASSPWTGGEQYF
TRBD1,15,TRBJ1-5,TRBV20-1,.,TGCAGTGCTAGGTTTGGACAGGTGGTCGGTCAGCCCCAGCATTTT,CSARFGQVVGQPQHF
.,15,TRBJ1-1,TRBV7-2,.,TGTGCCAGCAGCTTAAGGCCGGGGGAGCATGGTGAAGCTTTCTTT,CASSLRPGEHGEAFF
TRBD1,14,TRBJ2-7,TRBV27,.,TGTGCCAGCAGTCCCCTCACAGGGGGCGACGAGCAGTACTTC,CASSPLTGGDEQYF
.,13,TRBJ1-3,TRBV20-1,.,TGCAGTTGCGCGACGGCAGCTGGAAACACCATATATTTT,CSCATAAGNTIYF
TRBD1,14,TRBJ1-5,TRBV19,.,TGTGCCAGTAATAAACAGGGGAACGATCAGCCCCAGCATTTT,CASNKQGNDQPQHF
.,14,TRBJ1-6,TRBV10-1,few,TGCGCCAGCAGTGAAGGTCCATCTGACTCACCCCTCCACTTT,CASSEGPSDSPLHF
.,13,TRBJ2-1,TRBV7-2,.,TGTGCCAGCAGCTATCAGGTTTACAATGAGCAGTTCTTC,CASSYQVYNEQFF
TRBD1,13,TRBJ2-1,TRBV12-3/TRBV12-4,.,TGTGCCAGCAGTACCACAGGGGGTAATGAGCAGTTCTTC,CASSTTGGNEQFF
.,14,TRBJ2-6,TRBV7-2,.,TGTGCCAGCAGCCTCGCTCTGGGGGCCAACGTCCTGACTTTC,CASSLALGANVLTF
TRBD1,14,TRBJ1-6,TRBV7-2,.,TGTGCCAGCAGCCAAGACAGGGGTTCGTCACCCCTCCACTTT,CASSQDRGSSPLHF
.,15,TRBJ2-4,TRBV7-9,.,TGTGCCAGCAGCCGCCTCGGAGAGTTAGGGGACATTCAGTACTTC,CASSRLGELGDIQYF
.,11,TRBJ2-2,TRBV10-3,.,TGTGCCATCAGCGGCACCGGGGAGCTGTTTTTT,CAISGTGELFF
TRBD1,14,TRBJ2-3,TRBV6-6,few,TGTGCCAGCAGTTTCGACAGGGGGGGAGATACGCAGTATTTT,CASSFDRGGDTQYF
TRBD1,14,TRBJ2-7,TRBV6-6,few,TGTGCCAGCAGTCAACAGGGGGCAGGTAGCGAGCAGTACTTC,CASSQQGAGSEQYF
.,15,TRBJ2-7,TRBV7-2,many,TGTGCCAGCAGCTTACGGTGGGGGAGCTCCTACGAGCAGTACTTC,CASSLRWGSSYEQYF
.,11,TRBJ2-3,TRBV19,few,TGTGCCGGCCTAGGCACCGATACGCAGTATTTT,CAGLGTDTQYF
TRBD2,14,TRBJ2-7,TRBV2,.,TGTGCCAGCAGATCGACTAGCGGGATAGGCGAGCAGTACTTC,CASRSTSGIGEQYF
.,14,TRBJ2-5,TRBV6-6,.,TGTGCCAGCAGTGGTGGGCGATTTGCGGGGACCCAGTACTTC,CASSGGRFAGTQYF
.,15,TRBJ2-5,TRBV20-1,.,TGCAGTGCTAGAGATCTCTCAGGTGCTTTGGAGACCCAGTACTTC,CSARDLSGALETQYF